These 9 T cell receptor beta chains came from one sample sequenced in a study of identical twins. TCRdb recomputed calls from the 5' RACE reads with MiXCR, one row per CDR3 protein. Of fewer than 900,000 distinct CDR3 sequences in the sample, roughly 18% were seen once. These data were also filed under a second study, of T cells expressing NK-cell markers.

Sequenced: PBMCs. These receptors were collected from a woman under 30 in good health.

This clonotype has just a few counts. The V call is TRBV5-8, the J call TRBJ1-3; D is ambiguous. Trimming stripped 4 bases from V and 0 bases from J, with 11 bases between. The CDR3 is 15 amino acids. Germline-derived CDR1 and CDR2 are SGHTS and YDEGEE. This CDR3 is CASSRRAVSGNTIYF. The CDR3 nucleotides read TGTGCCAGCAGCAGGAGGGCTGTCTCTGGAAACACCATATATTTT.

The chain recombines TRBV6-1 with TRBJ2-1, with D perhaps TRBD2 (6 bases). Trimming took off 6 bases at V and 1 base at J, with 16 bases between the two ends. The CDR3 length is 16 residues. From germline, CDR1 is MNHNS and CDR2 SASEGT. CDR3 DNA: TGTGCCAGCAGACCCCCTACTAGCCGTTCCTACAATGAGCAGTTCTTC. Amino acids: CASRPPTSRSYNEQFF.

The rearrangement uses TRBV6-1 and TRBJ1-6, with TRBD1 identical over 8 bases. V gave up 6 bases and J gave up 0 bases; unmatched junction bases: 4. The CDR3 spans 16 residues. Germline CDR1 MNHNS, CDR2 SASEGT. As DNA, the CDR3 is TGTGCCAGCAGCCAGGGGGCAGGCTCCTATAATTCACCCCTCCACTTT. Translated: CASSQGAGSYNSPLHF.

The rearrangement links TRBV12-3 or TRBV12-4 to TRBJ2-7; 7 bases agree with TRBD1. The ends lost 5 bases at V and 3 bases at J; junction bases unmatched: 7. This CDR3 is 14 amino acids long. CDR3 loop: CASSIRDSNYEQYF. The CDR3, as DNA: TGTGCCAGCAGTATCCGGGACAGCAACTACGAGCAGTACTTC.

The chain combines TRBV14 with TRBJ2-5, with D possibly being TRBD1 (8 bases). V lost 4 bases to trimming and J lost 1 base, with 16 bases between them. The germline V gene encodes CDR1 SGHDN and CDR2 FVKESK. This CDR3 region has 16 residues. The CDR3 DNA reads TGTGCCAGCAGCCCCCGGACAGGGAGGGGCCAAGAGACCCAGTACTTC. Translating it yields CASSPRTGRGQETQYF.

J is TRBJ2-7 and V is TRBV9; D is ambiguous. The V gene lost 5 bases and the J gene lost 6 bases, with 12 bases spanning the gap. There are 12 residues in the CDR3. CDR1 and CDR2 (germline): SGDLS, YYNGEE. Here the CDR3 reads CASRQPLGEQYF. In DNA, the CDR3 is TGTGCCAGCAGACAGCCTCTTGGCGAGCAGTACTTC.

The rearrangement uses TRBV20-1 and TRBJ1-1; a possible D gene is TRBD1 (6 bases). Germline V gene sequence: CDR1 DFQATT, CDR2 SNEGSKA (reference sequence). The germline V and J ends were trimmed by 5 bases and 3 bases, with 16 bases remaining between them. The CDR3 is 14 amino acids. The CDR3 sequence: CSARGRRGHTEAFF. The CDR3 DNA reads TGCAGTGCTCGGGGGCGGCGCGGGCACACTGAAGCTTTCTTT.

The genes are TRBV2 and TRBJ1-1; D is unclear. Trimming cost V 1 base and J 5 bases, with 8 bases left between them. CDR1 and CDR2 from the germline V gene are SNHLY and FYNNEI. CDR3 size: 13 residues. CDR3 DNA: TGTGCCAGCAGTGAAGACACCTGGACTGAAGCTTTCTTT. Its protein is CASSEDTWTEAFF.

J is TRBJ2-5 and V is TRBV5-1; D assignment may be TRBD1 or TRBD2 (5 bases each). V was pared by 5 bases and J by 6 bases, with 26 bases between. The CDR3 is 17 amino acids. Germline lookup yields CDR1 SGHRS and CDR2 YFSETQ. The CDR3 sequence: CASRGMDFKKGWKTQYF. In DNA, the CDR3 is TGCGCCAGCAGGGGTATGGACTTCAAAAAGGGGTGGAAGACCCAGTACTTC.